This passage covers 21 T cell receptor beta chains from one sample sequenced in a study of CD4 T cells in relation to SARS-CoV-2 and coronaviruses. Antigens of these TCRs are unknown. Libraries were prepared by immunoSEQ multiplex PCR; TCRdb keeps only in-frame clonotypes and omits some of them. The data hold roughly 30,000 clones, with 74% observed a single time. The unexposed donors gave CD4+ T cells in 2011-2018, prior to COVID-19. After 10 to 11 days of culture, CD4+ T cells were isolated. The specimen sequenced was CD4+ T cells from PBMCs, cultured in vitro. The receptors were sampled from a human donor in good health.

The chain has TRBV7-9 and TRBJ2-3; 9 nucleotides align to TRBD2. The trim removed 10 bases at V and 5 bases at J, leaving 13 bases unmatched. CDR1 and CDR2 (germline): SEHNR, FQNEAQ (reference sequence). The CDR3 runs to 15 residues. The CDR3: CATAGGRSREDTQYF. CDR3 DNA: TGTGCCACCGCGGGGGGGCGGTCGCGTGAAGATACGCAGTATTTT.

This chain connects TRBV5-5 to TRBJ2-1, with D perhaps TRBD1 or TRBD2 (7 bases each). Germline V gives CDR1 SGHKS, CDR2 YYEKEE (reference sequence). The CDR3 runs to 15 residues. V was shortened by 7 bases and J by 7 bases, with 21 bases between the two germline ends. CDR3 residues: CASPHWGRGGNEQFF. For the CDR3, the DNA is TGTGCCAGCCCCCACTGGGGCAGGGGGGGAAATGAGCAGTTCTTC.

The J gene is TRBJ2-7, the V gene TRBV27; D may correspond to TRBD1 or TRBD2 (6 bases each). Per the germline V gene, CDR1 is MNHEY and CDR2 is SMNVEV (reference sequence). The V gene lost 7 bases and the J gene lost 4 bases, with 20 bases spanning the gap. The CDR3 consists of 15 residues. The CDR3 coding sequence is TGTGCCAGCATGTCATCGGGCCGGGGGCGATACGAGCAGTACTTC. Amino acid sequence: CASMSSGRGRYEQYF.

The CDR3 loop is CASSQDRGLAGGQYF. The DNA of the CDR3 is TGTGCCAGCAGCCAAGATCGGGGCTTAGCGGGGGGGCAGTACTTC. The chain carries TRBV3-1 (or the pseudogene TRBV3-2) and TRBJ2-4; 11 nucleotides match TRBD2. The CDR3 has 15 residues. Losses at the gene ends were 0 bases for V and 13 bases for J; bases not matched to a gene: 8. Germline V gene data show CDR1 as LGHDT and CDR2 as YNNKEL (reference sequence).

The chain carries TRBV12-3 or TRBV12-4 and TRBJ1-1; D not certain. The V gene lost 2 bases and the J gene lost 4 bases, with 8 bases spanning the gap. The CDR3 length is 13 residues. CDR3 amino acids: CASSLWSGTEAFF. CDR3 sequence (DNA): TGTGCCAGCAGTTTATGGTCTGGCACTGAAGCTTTCTTT.

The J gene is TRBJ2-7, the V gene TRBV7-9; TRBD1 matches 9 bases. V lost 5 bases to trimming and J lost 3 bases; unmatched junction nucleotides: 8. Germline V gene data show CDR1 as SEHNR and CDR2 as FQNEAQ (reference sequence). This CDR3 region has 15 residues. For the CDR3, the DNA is TGTGCCAGCAGCGAAACAGGGGGCGTTTTCTACGAGCAGTACTTC. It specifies CASSETGGVFYEQYF. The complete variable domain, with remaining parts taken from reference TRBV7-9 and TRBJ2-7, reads DTGVSQNPRHKITKRGQNVTFRCDPISEHNRLYWYRQTLGQGPEFLTYFQNEAQLEKSRLLSDRFSAERPKGSFSTLEIQRTEQGDSAMYLCASSETGGVFYEQYFGPGTRLTVT.

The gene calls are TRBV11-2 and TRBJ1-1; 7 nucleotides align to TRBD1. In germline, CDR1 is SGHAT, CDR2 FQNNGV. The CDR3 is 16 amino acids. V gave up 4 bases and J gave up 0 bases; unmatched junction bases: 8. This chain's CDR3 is CASSSARGRVNTEAFF. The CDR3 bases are TGTGCCAGCAGCTCGGCGAGGGGGCGAGTGAACACTGAAGCTTTCTTT. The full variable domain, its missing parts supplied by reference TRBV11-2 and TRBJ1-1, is EAGVAQSPRYKIIEKRQSVAFWCNPISGHATLYWYQQILGQGPKLLIQFQNNGVVDDSQLPKDRFSAERLKGVDSTLKIQPAKLEDSAVYLCASSSARGRVNTEAFFGQGTRLTVV.

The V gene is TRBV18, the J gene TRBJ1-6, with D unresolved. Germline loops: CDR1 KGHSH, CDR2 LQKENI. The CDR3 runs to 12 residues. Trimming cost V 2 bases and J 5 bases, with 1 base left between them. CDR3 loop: CASSPDNSPLHF. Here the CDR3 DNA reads TGTGCCAGCTCACCAGATAATTCACCCCTCCACTTT.

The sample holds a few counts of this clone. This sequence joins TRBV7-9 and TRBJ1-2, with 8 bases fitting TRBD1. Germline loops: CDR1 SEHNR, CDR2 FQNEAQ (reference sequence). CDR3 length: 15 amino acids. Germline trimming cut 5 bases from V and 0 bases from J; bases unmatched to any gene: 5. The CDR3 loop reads CASSHDRGPNYGYTF. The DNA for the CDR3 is TGTGCCAGCAGCCACGACAGGGGCCCTAACTATGGCTACACCTTC.

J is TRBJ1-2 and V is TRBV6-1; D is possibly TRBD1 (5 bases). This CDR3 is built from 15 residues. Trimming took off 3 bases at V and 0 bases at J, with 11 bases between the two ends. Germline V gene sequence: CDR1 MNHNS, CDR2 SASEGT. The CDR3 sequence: CASSEFTGPNYGYTF. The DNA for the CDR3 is TGTGCCAGCAGTGAGTTTACAGGCCCTAACTATGGCTACACCTTC.

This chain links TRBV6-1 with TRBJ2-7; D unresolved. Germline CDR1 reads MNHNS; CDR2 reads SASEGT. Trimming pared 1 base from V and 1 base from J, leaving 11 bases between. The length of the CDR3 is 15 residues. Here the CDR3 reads CASSEVIMGSYEQYF. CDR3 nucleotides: TGTGCCAGCAGTGAAGTAATTATGGGTTCCTACGAGCAGTACTTC.

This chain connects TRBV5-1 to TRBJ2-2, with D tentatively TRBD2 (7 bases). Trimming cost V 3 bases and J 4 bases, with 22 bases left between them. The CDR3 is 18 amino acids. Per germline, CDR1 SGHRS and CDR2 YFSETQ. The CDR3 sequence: CASSSELGRGLTTGELFF. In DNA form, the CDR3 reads TGCGCCAGCAGCTCGGAACTAGGGCGGGGGCTGACCACCGGGGAGCTGTTTTTT.

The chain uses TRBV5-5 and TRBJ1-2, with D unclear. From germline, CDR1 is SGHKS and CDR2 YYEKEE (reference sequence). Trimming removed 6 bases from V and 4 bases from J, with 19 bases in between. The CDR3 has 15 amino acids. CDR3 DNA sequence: TGTGCCAGCACCCTTTCCTTCGGCAGCAGCTATGGCTACACCTTC. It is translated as CASTLSFGSSYGYTF.

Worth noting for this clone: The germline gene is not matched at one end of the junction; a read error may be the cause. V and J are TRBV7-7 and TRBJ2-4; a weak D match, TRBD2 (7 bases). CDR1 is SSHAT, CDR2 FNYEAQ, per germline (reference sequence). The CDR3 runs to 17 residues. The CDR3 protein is CASSEGGLLAAKNIQYF. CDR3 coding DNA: TGTGCTAGCAGCGAGGGGGGCCTACTAGCGGCCAAAAACATTCAGTACTTC.

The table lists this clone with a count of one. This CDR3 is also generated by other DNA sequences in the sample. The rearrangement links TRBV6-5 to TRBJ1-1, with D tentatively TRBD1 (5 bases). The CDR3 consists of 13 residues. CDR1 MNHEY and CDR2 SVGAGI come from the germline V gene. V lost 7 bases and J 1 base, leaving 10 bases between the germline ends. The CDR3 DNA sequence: TGTGCCAGCACTACGGGGGAGAACACTGAAGCTTTCTTT. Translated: CASTTGENTEAFF.

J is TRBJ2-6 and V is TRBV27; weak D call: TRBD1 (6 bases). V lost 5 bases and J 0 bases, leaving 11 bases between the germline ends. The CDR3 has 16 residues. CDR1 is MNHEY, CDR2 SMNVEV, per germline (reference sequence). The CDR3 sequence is CASSTRQASGANVLTF. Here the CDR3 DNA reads TGTGCCAGCAGTACCCGACAGGCCTCTGGGGCCAACGTCCTGACTTTC.

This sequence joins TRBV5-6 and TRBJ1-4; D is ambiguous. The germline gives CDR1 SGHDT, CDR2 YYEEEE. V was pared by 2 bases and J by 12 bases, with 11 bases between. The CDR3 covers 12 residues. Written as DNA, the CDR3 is TGTGCCAGCAGCTTACGCGTGGATCAACTGTTTTTT. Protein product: CASSLRVDQLFF.

CDR3 loop: CASSLGGANVLTF. For the CDR3, the DNA is TGTGCCAGCAGCTTAGGAGGGGCCAACGTCCTGACTTTC. The chain links TRBV7-9 to TRBJ2-6; no definite D call. V was cut by 1 base and J by 4 bases, with 2 bases left in between. Germline CDR1 SEHNR, CDR2 FQNEAQ (reference sequence). This CDR3 is built from 13 residues.

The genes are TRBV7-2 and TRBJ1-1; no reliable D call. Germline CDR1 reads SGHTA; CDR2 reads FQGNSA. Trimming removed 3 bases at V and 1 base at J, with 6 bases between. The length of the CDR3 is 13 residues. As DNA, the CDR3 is TGTGCCAGCAGCTTTGGAGAGAACACTGAAGCTTTCTTT. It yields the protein CASSFGENTEAFF.

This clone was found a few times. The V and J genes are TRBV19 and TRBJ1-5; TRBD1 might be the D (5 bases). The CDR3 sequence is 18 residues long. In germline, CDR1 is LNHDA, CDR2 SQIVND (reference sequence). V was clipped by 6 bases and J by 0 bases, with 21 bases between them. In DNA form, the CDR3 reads TGTGCCAGTAGCCCAAGGGGACGGTTGGCGGCTAGCAATCAGCCCCAGCATTTT. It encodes CASSPRGRLAASNQPQHF. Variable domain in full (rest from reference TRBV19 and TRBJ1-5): DGGITQSPKYLFRKEGQNVTLSCEQNLNHDAMYWYRQDPGQGLRLIYYSQIVNDFQKGDIAEGYSVSREKKESFPLTVTSAQKNPTAFYLCASSPRGRLAASNQPQHFGDGTRLSIL.

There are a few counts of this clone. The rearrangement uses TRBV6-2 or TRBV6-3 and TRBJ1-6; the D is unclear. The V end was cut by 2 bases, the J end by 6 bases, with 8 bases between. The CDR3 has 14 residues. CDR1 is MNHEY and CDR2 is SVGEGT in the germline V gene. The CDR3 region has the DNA TGTGCCAGCAGTTACAGGGAAGGTAATTCACCCCTCCACTTT. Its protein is CASSYREGNSPLHF.